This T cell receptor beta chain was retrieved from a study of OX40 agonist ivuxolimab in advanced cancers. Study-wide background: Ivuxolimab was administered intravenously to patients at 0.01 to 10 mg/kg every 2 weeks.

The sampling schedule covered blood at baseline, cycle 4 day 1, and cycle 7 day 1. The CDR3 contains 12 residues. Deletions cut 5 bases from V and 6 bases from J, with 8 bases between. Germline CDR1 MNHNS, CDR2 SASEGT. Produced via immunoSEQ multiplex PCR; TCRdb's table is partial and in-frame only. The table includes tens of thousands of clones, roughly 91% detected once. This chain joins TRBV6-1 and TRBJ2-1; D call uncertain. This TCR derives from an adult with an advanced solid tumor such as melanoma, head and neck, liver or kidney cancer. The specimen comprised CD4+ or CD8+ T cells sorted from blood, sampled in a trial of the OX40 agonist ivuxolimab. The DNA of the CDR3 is TGTGCCAGCAGTATTAGAGGCAATGAGCAGTTCTTC. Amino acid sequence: CASSIRGNEQFF.